Listed below are T cell receptor beta chains from one sample, sequenced in a study of shared clonotypes between healthy human individuals. Libraries were prepared by immunoSEQ multiplex PCR; TCRdb keeps only in-frame clonotypes and omits some of them. The sample shows more than 2 million clones, 85% to 95% of them seen only once. The sequenced sample consisted of naive CD4+ T cells sorted from blood. These receptor sequences come from a man aged 18 to 30 in good health. CDR3s include the opening cysteine and the closing phenylalanine or tryptophan. Fields, in order: J gene, D gene, clone size, CDR3 length, V gene, CDR3 DNA, CDR3 protein. The D gene is left open where the match is weak. Expanded clones get a size class; other rows say once, few or many, or leave the size out.

TRBJ2-5 | TRBD2 | NA | 15 | TRBV30 | TGTGCTTGCTCTCGGGGACTAGCGGGAGGTGCGACCCAGTACTTC | CACSRGLAGGATQYF
TRBJ2-5 | TRBD1 | NA | 14 | TRBV6-1 | TGTGCCAGCATGCTTGGACAGGGGAGAGAGACCCAGTACTTC | CASMLGQGRETQYF
TRBJ2-3 | TRBD1 | NA | 16 | TRBV28 | TGTGCCAGCAGTTTGGATAGGGGGCGGTGGACAGATACGCAGTATTTT | CASSLDRGRWTDTQYF
TRBJ1-6 | NA | NA | 14 | TRBV6-1 | TGTGCCAGCAGTGTGAACTCCTATAATTCACCCCTCCACTTT | CASSVNSYNSPLHF
TRBJ2-2 | NA | once | 15 | TRBV27 | TGTGCCAGCAGTTCCGGGACTTTAAACACCGGGGAGCTGTTTTTT | CASSSGTLNTGELFF
TRBJ2-1 | TRBD2 | NA | 16 | TRBV4-3 | TGCGCCAGCAGCCAAGATTGGACTAGCGGGTACAATGAGCAGTTCTTC | CASSQDWTSGYNEQFF
TRBJ2-5 | TRBD1 | NA | 14 | TRBV5-6 | TGTGCCAGCAGCTCGACAGGGGTTCAAGAGACCCAGTACTTC | CASSSTGVQETQYF
TRBJ2-7 | NA | NA | 15 | TRBV11-2 | TGTGCCAGCAGCTTAGATGGGACTGGGGCATACGAGCAGTACTTC | CASSLDGTGAYEQYF
TRBJ2-7 | TRBD2 | NA | 14 | TRBV19 | TGTGCCAGTAGTCCCGGGACTAGTAGTTACGAGCAGTACTTC | CASSPGTSSYEQYF
TRBJ1-1 | NA | NA | 13 | TRBV6-1 | TGTGCCAGCAGTGCATCCGTAAACACAGGAGCTTTCTTT | CASSASVNTGAFF
TRBJ2-1 | TRBD2 | NA | 17 | TRBV5-4 | TGTGCCAGCATGGCTAGCGGGGGCCTAAGCTCCTACAATGAGCAGTTCTTC | CASMASGGLSSYNEQFF
TRBJ2-1 | NA | NA | 12 | TRBV28 | TGTGCCAGCAGTTTATCCTACAATGAGCAGTTCTTC | CASSLSYNEQFF
TRBJ2-1 | NA | NA | 13 | TRBV5-4 | TGTGCCAGCAGCCCGCCGGGGTACAATGAGCAGTTCTTC | CASSPPGYNEQFF
TRBJ1-2 | NA | NA | 16 | TRBV15 | TGTGCCACCAGCAGAGGGGGAGAGTTAGCTAACTATGGCTACACCTTC | CATSRGGELANYGYTF
TRBJ1-2 | TRBD1 | once | 17 | TRBV5-1 | TGCGCCAGCAGCTTGGAAAGGGACAGTGTACGAAACTATGGCTACACCTTC | CASSLERDSVRNYGYTF
TRBJ1-1 | NA | NA | 15 | TRBV5-1 | TGCGCCAGCAGCTCCTTCAACACAGGGTCCGCTGAAGCTTTCTTT | CASSSFNTGSAEAFF
TRBJ2-7 | NA | NA | 13 | TRBV19 | TGTGCCAGTAGTATAGGGGAGTCCTACGAGCAGTACTTC | CASSIGESYEQYF
TRBJ1-4 | NA | NA | 14 | TRBV19 | TGTGCCAGTAGTATACGACAGCCGGGAGAAAAACTGTTTTTT | CASSIRQPGEKLFF
TRBJ2-5 | NA | NA | 12 | TRBV10-3 | TGTGCCATCAGTGATGGGCAAGAGACCCAGTACTTC | CAISDGQETQYF
TRBJ2-1 | TRBD1 | NA | 13 | TRBV14 | TGTGCCAGCAGCCAGGACAGGCACAATGAGCAGTTCTTC | CASSQDRHNEQFF
TRBJ1-2 | NA | NA | 14 | TRBV7-9 | TGTGCCAGCAGCGTCACGACAGGAAACTATGGCTACACCTTC | CASSVTTGNYGYTF
TRBJ2-7 | NA | NA | 14 | TRBV5-1 | TGCGCCAGCAGCTTGACCGACAGCCCCTACGAGCAGTACTTC | CASSLTDSPYEQYF
TRBJ1-1 | NA | NA | 15 | TRBV7-2 | TGTGCCAGCAGCGGGACTTGGGGTAATCTGGGTGAAGCTTTCTTT | CASSGTWGNLGEAFF
TRBJ1-6 | NA | NA | 14 | TRBV5-1 | TGCGCCAGCAGCTTGGGGAGGACAGACTCACCCCTCCACTTT | CASSLGRTDSPLHF